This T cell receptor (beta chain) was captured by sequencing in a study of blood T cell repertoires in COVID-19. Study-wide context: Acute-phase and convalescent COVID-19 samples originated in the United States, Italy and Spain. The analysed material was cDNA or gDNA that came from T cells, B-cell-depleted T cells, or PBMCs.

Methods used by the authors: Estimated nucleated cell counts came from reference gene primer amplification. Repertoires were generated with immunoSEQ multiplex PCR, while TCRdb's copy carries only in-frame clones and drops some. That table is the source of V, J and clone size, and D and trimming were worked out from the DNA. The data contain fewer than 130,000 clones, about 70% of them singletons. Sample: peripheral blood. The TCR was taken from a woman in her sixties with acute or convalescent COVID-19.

CDR3 in DNA: TGCGCCAGCAGTTTTGCGGACAGAACTAACACCGGGGAGCTGTTTTTT. Its protein product is CASSFADRTNTGELFF. The chain combines TRBV5-1 with TRBJ2-2, with D possibly being TRBD1 (6 bases). The V gene's germline CDR1 is SGHRS and CDR2 YFSETQ. Deletions cut 5 bases from V and 2 bases from J, with 16 bases between. There are 16 residues in the CDR3.